Listed here is a single T cell receptor (beta chain). Its antigen is as yet unknown. The primer mix had 60 Vbeta and 13 Jbeta primers. Assay used: immunoSEQ multiplex PCR; TCRdb lists only in-frame clones, some missing. The sample lists about 170,000 clones, roughly 80% occurring once. The V gene's germline CDR1 is KGHSH and CDR2 LQKENI. V lost 3 bases, J lost 1 base, and 6 bases lay in between. The CDR3 consists of 14 residues. These data are taken from a study of cytomegalovirus exposure and HLA in healthy donors. Nominal health characterized the donors when sampled, though unrecorded immune exposures were likely. Study conclusions and caveats: A classifier reportedly called cytomegalovirus status with high sensitivity and specificity. For most TCR beta V segments, an earlier analysis put the productive rate at about 90% or about 30% of the time. Certain sequence variants were highly shared and formed a cluster, and this cluster was likely a sequencing artifact.

Sequenced input: PBMCs. This rearrangement joins TRBV18 to TRBJ1-4, with D hard to call. The clonotype comes from a young woman in good health and CMV-seronegative. CDR3 in amino acids: CASSPEITNEKLFF. As DNA, the CDR3 is TGTGCCAGCTCACCCGAGATAACTAATGAAAAACTGTTTTTT.